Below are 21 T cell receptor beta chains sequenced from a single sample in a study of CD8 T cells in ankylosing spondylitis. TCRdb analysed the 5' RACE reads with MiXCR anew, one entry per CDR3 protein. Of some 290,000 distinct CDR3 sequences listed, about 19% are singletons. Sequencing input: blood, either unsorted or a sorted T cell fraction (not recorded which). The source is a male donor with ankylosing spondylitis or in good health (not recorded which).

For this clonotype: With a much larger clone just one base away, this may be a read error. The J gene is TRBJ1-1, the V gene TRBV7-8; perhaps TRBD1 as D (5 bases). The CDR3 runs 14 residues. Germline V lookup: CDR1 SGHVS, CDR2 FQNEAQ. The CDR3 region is CASSYRLQNTETFF. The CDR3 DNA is TGTGCCAGCAGCTACAGGTTACAGAACACTGAAACTTTCTTT.

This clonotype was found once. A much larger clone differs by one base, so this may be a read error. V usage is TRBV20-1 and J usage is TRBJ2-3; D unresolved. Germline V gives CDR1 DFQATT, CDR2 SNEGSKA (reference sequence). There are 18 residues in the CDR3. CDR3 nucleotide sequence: TGCTGTGCAGATCTATTCGGGTCTTCCCTTGAAATCACAGATACGCAGTATTTT. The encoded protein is CCADLFGSSLEITDTQYF.

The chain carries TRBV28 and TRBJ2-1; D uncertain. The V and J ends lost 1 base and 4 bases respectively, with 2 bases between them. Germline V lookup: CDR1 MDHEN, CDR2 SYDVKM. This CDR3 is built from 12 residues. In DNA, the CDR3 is TGTGCCAGCAGTTTATTATACAATGAGCAGTTCTTC. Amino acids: CASSLLYNEQFF.

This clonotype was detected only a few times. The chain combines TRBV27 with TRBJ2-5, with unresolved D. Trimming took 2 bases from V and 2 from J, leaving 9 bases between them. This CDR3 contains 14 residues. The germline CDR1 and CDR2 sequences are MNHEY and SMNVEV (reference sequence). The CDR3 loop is CASSLKSDQETQYF. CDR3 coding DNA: TGTGCCAGCAGTTTAAAGTCAGATCAAGAGACCCAGTACTTC.

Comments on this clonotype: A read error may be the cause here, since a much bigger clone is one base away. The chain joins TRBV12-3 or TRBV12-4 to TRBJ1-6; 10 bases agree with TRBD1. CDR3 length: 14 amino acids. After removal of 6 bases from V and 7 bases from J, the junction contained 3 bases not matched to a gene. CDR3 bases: TGTGCCAGCAGACCGACAGGGGGCAATTCACCCCTCCACTTT. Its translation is CASRPTGGNSPLHF.

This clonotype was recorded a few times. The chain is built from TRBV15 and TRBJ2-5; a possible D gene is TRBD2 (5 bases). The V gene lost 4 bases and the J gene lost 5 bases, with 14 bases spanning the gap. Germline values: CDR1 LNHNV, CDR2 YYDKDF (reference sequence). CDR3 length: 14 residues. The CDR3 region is CATSIGNLGETQYF. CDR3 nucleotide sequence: TGTGCCACCAGCATCGGGAATCTGGGGGAGACCCAGTACTTC.

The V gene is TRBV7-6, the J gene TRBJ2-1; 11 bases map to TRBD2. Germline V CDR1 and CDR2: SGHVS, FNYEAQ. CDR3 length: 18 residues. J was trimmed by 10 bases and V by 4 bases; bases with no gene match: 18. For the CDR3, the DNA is TGTGCCAGCAGCTCTCCTGGGTTGGGTAGCGGGAGGGCCTTGGAGCAGTTCTTC. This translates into CASSSPGLGSGRALEQFF.

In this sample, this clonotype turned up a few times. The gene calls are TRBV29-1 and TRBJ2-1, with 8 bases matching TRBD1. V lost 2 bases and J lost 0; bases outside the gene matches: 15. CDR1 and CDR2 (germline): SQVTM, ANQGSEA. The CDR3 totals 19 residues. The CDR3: CSVETSGGARSSSYNEQFF. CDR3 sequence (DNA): TGCAGCGTTGAAACCTCAGGGGGCGCTAGATCGAGCTCCTACAATGAGCAGTTCTTC.

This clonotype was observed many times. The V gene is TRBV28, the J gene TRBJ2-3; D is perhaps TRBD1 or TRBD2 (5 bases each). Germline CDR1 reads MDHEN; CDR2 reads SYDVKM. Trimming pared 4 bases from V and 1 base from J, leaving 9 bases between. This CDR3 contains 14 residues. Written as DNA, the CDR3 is TGTGCCAGCAGTTCCCGGGACGGCACAGATACGCAGTATTTT. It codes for CASSSRDGTDTQYF.

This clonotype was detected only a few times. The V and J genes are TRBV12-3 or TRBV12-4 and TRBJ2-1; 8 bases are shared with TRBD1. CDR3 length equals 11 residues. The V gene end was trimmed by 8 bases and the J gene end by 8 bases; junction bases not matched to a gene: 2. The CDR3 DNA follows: TGTGCCAGCGGGACAGGATATGAGCAGTTCTTC. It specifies CASGTGYEQFF.

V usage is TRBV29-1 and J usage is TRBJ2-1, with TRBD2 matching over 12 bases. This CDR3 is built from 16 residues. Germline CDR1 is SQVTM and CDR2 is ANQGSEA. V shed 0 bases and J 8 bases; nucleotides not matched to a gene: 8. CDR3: CSVEDLPTSGGDEQFF. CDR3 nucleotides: TGCAGCGTTGAAGATCTACCGACTAGCGGGGGCGATGAGCAGTTCTTC.

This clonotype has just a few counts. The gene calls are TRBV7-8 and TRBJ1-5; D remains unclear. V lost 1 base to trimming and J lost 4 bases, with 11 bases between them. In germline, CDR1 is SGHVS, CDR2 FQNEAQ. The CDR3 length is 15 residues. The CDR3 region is CASSLGHSGNQPQHF. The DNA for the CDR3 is TGTGCCAGCAGCTTAGGTCATAGCGGAAATCAGCCCCAGCATTTT. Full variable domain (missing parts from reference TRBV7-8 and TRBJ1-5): GAGVSQSPRYKVAKRGQDVALRCDPISGHVSLFWYQQALGQGPEFLTYFQNEAQLDKSGLPSDRFFAERPEGSVSTLKIQRTQQEDSAVYLCASSLGHSGNQPQHFGDGTRLSIL.

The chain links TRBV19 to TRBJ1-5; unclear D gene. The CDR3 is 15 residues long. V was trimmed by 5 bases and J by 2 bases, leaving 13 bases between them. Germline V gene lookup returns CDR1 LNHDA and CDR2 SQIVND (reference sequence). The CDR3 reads CASSRTATGNQPQHF. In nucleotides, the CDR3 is TGTGCCAGTAGTCGGACGGCGACTGGCAATCAGCCCCAGCATTTT. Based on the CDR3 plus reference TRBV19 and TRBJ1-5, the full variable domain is DGGITQSPKYLFRKEGQNVTLSCEQNLNHDAMYWYRQDPGQGLRLIYYSQIVNDFQKGDIAEGYSVSREKKESFPLTVTSAQKNPTAFYLCASSRTATGNQPQHFGDGTRLSIL.

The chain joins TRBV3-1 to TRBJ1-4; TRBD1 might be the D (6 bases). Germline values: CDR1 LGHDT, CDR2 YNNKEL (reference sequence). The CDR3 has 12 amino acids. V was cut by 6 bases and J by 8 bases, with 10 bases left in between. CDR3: CASSRQEEKLFF. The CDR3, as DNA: TGTGCCAGCAGTAGACAGGAGGAAAAACTGTTTTTT.

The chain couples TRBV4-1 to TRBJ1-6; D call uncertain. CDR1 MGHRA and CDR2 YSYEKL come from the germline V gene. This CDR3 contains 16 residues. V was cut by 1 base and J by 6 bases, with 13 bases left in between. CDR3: CASSQAPRVPNSPLHF. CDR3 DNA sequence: TGCGCCAGCAGCCAAGCCCCCCGGGTCCCTAATTCACCCCTCCACTTT.

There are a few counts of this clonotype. CDR3 coding DNA: TGTGCCAGCAGCCAACTTAGCGGGAGGGCCGCCTACAATGAGCAGTTCTTC. This encodes CASSQLSGRAAYNEQFF. This chain uses TRBV4-2 with TRBJ2-1; 11 positions agree with TRBD2. Germline values: CDR1 LGHNA, CDR2 YNFKEQ. This CDR3 is built from 17 residues. J gave up 2 bases and V 2 bases, and 5 bases lay outside the gene matches.

The CDR3 loop is CASSRDRSWGGEQFF. CDR3 bases: TGTGCCAGCAGCCGAGATAGGTCTTGGGGTGGTGAGCAGTTCTTC. V is TRBV7-8 and J is TRBJ2-1; no definite D call. CDR1 SGHVS and CDR2 FQNEAQ come from the germline V gene. Between the trimmed V and J ends, which lost 5 bases and 9 bases, there was a span of 20 bases. CDR3 length: 15 residues.

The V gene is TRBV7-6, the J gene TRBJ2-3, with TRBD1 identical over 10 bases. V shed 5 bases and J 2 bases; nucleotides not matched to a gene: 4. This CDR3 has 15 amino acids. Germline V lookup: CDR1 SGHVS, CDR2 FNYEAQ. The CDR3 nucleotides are TGTGCCAGCAGCCGGGGACAGGGGTCCACAGATACGCAGTATTTT. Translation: CASSRGQGSTDTQYF. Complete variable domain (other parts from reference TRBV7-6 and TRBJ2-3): GAGVSQSPRYKVTKRGQDVALRCDPISGHVSLYWYRQALGQGPEFLTYFNYEAQQDKSGLPNDRFSAERPEGSISTLTIQRTEQRDSAMYRCASSRGQGSTDTQYFGPGTRLTVL.

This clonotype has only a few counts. The CDR3 loop is CSARLTEWNTEAFF. In nucleotides, the CDR3 is TGCAGTGCTAGGTTGACAGAATGGAACACTGAAGCTTTCTTT. The chain employs TRBV20-1 and TRBJ1-1; a weak D match, TRBD1 (5 bases). The CDR3 is 14 residues long. V lost 3 bases to trimming and J lost 1 base, with 12 bases between them. The germline CDR1 and CDR2 sequences are DFQATT and SNEGSKA (reference sequence).

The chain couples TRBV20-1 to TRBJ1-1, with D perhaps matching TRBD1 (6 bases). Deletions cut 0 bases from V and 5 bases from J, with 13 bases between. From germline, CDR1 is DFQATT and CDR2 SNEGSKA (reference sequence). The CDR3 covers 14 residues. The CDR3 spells CSARDDRMRTEAFF. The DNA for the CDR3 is TGCAGTGCTAGAGATGACAGGATGAGGACTGAAGCTTTCTTT.

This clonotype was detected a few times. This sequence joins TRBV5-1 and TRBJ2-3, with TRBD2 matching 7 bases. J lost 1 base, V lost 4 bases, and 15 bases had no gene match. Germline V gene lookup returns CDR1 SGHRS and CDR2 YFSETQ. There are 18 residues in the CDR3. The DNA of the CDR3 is TGCGCCAGCAGCCGGGTCCCCTCTAGCGGAGGGGGCACAGATACGCAGTATTTT. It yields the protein CASSRVPSSGGGTDTQYF.